These 15 T cell receptor beta chains were sequenced from one sample in a study of patients and donors after allogeneic stem cell transplantation (dated by TCRdb to the early 2020s). The protocol used for the library was RT-PCR. Sequencing was performed on a NextSeq 550. The public sequencing data were trimmed at Q25 with fastp and processed into clonotypes with MiXCR by TCRdb, which kept only in-frame beta chains. Entries are consolidated by CDR3 protein sequence, retaining the most common genes and DNA. The sample table records about 100,000 distinct CDR3 sequences; around 35% of these occur just once. The ten most abundant clones make up 27% of the sample. Specimen: blood, either unsorted or a sorted T cell fraction (not recorded which). These receptors were taken from a human donor who was either an allogeneic HSCT recipient or a stem cell or donor lymphocyte infusion donor (not recorded which). It is not recorded whose cells these are; they may come from a transplant donor.

This clonotype was observed at least ten times. The V call is TRBV30, the J call TRBJ1-1; no clear D. In germline, CDR1 is GTSNPN, CDR2 SVGIG (reference sequence). V was clipped by 8 bases and J by 0 bases, with 7 bases between them. The CDR3 runs to 11 residues. The CDR3 DNA sequence: TGTGCCGGGCAGATGAACACTGAAGCTTTCTTT. This sequence encodes CAGQMNTEAFF.

Many counts were recorded for this clonotype. The chain employs TRBV20-1 and TRBJ1-5; D not resolved. The V end lost 0 bases, the J end lost 0 bases, and 6 bases lay between the germline ends. The CDR3 has 14 residues. Germline V gives CDR1 DFQATT, CDR2 SNEGSKA (reference sequence). The CDR3 DNA follows: TGCAGTGCTAGAGACGGGTATAGCAATCAGCCCCAGCATTTT. It encodes CSARDGYSNQPQHF.

The chain has TRBV19 and TRBJ2-4; D might be TRBD1 (5 bases). This CDR3 spans 15 amino acids. V was pared by 3 bases and J by 0 bases, with 9 bases between. Germline lookup yields CDR1 LNHDA and CDR2 SQIVND (reference sequence). The CDR3 is CASSIVGLAKNIQYF. The CDR3 DNA sequence: TGTGCCAGTAGTATTGTGGGGCTAGCCAAAAACATTCAGTACTTC.

This clonotype turned up a few times. The chain uses TRBV15 and TRBJ1-6; 7 bases line up with TRBD1. Germline V gene sequence: CDR1 LNHNV, CDR2 YYDKDF (reference sequence). The ends lost 5 bases at V and 9 bases at J; junction bases unmatched: 13. The length of the CDR3 is 16 residues. The CDR3 nucleotides read TGTGCCACCAGCGGATCAGGACAGGCGAGCGGTTCACCCCTCCACTTT. Translating gives CATSGSGQASGSPLHF.

V usage is TRBV5-5 and J usage is TRBJ1-6, with D unresolved. The germline V gene has CDR1 SGHKS and CDR2 YYEKEE (reference sequence). V lost 0 bases to trimming and J lost 7 bases, with 11 bases between them. The CDR3 is made up of 15 amino acids. For the CDR3, the DNA is TGTGCCAGCAGCTTGGACCCCTGGGCGAATTCACCCCTCCACTTT. Translated: CASSLDPWANSPLHF.

At least ten counts were recorded for this clonotype. This chain's CDR3 is CATSRDPTGVSDTQYF. As DNA, the CDR3 is TGTGCCACCAGCAGAGATCCGACGGGAGTCTCAGATACGCAGTATTTT. J is TRBJ2-3 and V is TRBV15, with D possibly matching TRBD2 (6 bases). The CDR3 extends over 16 amino acids. Trimming cost V 0 bases and J 4 bases, with 14 bases left between them. Germline lookup yields CDR1 LNHNV and CDR2 YYDKDF (reference sequence).

This clonotype was seen more than once but under ten times. The chain combines TRBV12-3 or TRBV12-4 with TRBJ2-5; D possibly matches TRBD1 or TRBD2 (5 bases each). This CDR3 is built from 14 residues. The V end lost 6 bases, the J end lost 1 base, and 12 bases lay between the germline ends. CDR3 bases: TGTGCCAGCAGCCCAGGGACCGCCCAAGAGACCCAGTACTTC. This translates into CASSPGTAQETQYF.

CDR3: CASSLSGAYEQYF. In nucleotides, the CDR3 is TGTGCCAGCAGTTTATCGGGCGCCTACGAGCAGTACTTC. This chain uses TRBV12-3 or TRBV12-4 with TRBJ2-7, with D hard to call. The ends were cut back, 2 bases at V and 2 bases at J, with 7 bases in the middle. This CDR3 spans 13 amino acids.

This clonotype was seen more than once but under ten times. This chain connects TRBV4-3 to TRBJ1-5, with D possibly TRBD1 on 6 matching bases. The germline V and J ends were trimmed by 0 bases and 5 bases, with 8 bases remaining between them. Germline V gene sequence: CDR1 LGHNA, CDR2 YSLEER. The CDR3 sequence is 14 residues long. The CDR3 DNA follows: TGCGCCAGCAGCCAAGATCAGGGGTATCAGCCCCAGCATTTT. Its protein is CASSQDQGYQPQHF.

This clonotype was found a few times. The rearrangement links TRBV5-1 to TRBJ2-1; D is possibly TRBD2 (6 bases). This CDR3 comprises 13 residues. Trimming stripped 7 bases from V and 8 bases from J, with 16 bases between. Germline loops: CDR1 SGHRS, CDR2 YFSETQ. The CDR3: CASGTRTHDEQFF. The CDR3 DNA sequence: TGCGCCAGCGGGACTCGAACACACGATGAGCAGTTCTTC. The complete variable domain, with remaining parts taken from reference TRBV5-1 and TRBJ2-1, reads KAGVTQTPRYLIKTRGQQVTLSCSPISGHRSVSWYQQTPGQGLQFLFEYFSETQRNKGNFPGRFSGRQFSNSRSEMNVSTLELGDSALYLCASGTRTHDEQFFGPGTRLTVL.

This chain joins TRBV5-1 and TRBJ2-7; the D gene is possibly TRBD1 (6 bases). V was pared by 3 bases and J by 7 bases, with 11 bases between. CDR1 is SGHRS and CDR2 is YFSETQ in the germline V gene. The CDR3 runs 12 residues. The CDR3 DNA reads TGCGCCAGCAGCTGGGACACGAGGGAGCAGTACTTC. Translation gives CASSWDTREQYF.

The genes are TRBV10-3 and TRBJ2-1, with 9 bases matching TRBD1. Germline V gene lookup returns CDR1 ENHRY and CDR2 SYGVKD. The CDR3 consists of 15 residues. With 2 bases clipped from V and 7 bases from J, the junction kept 6 bases outside the gene matches. The CDR3 nucleotides read TGTGCCATCAGTGAGCCGGGACAGGGCAATAATGAGCAGTTCTTC. Protein: CAISEPGQGNNEQFF.

The chain carries TRBV7-9 and TRBJ2-3, with TRBD2 identical over 7 bases. The germline CDR1 and CDR2 sequences are SEHNR and FQNEAQ (reference sequence). The CDR3 length is 15 residues. Unmatched junction bases numbered 9, after V lost 6 bases and J lost 3 bases. This CDR3 reads CASRTGLGSTDTQYF. Written as DNA, the CDR3 is TGTGCCAGCAGGACCGGACTAGGGAGTACAGATACGCAGTATTTT.

The chain links TRBV12-3 or TRBV12-4 to TRBJ1-2, with a weak D call TRBD1 (6 bases). The length of the CDR3 is 17 residues. Between the trimmed V and J ends, which lost 5 bases and 0 bases, there was a span of 19 bases. The CDR3, as DNA: TGTGCCAGCAGTGATACCGGCATCAGGGGTGCTAACTATGGCTACACCTTC. It specifies CASSDTGIRGANYGYTF.

This clonotype was found a few times. This sequence joins TRBV28 and TRBJ1-4; the D gene is possibly TRBD1 (6 bases). Germline CDR1 MDHEN, CDR2 SYDVKM. Trimming took 10 bases from V and 6 from J, leaving 15 bases between them. The CDR3 is 13 amino acids. The CDR3 nucleotides read TGTGCCATCATGGGGACACCAGATGAAAAACTGTTTTTT. It yields the protein CAIMGTPDEKLFF.